This T cell receptor (beta chain) was sequenced during a study of blood T cell repertoires in COVID-19. Assay used: immunoSEQ multiplex PCR; TCRdb lists only in-frame clones, some missing. Among about half a million clones listed, approximately 85% were seen once. The CDR3 sequence is 14 residues long. Germline CDR1 reads SGHDT; CDR2 reads YYEEEE. With 1 base removed from V and 12 bases from J, the gap between germline ends came to 17 bases. The specimen was peripheral blood. This clonotype originated in a human donor in a cohort sampled during active COVID-19. The chain uses TRBV5-6 and TRBJ2-1; the D gene is possibly TRBD2 (6 bases). DNA of the CDR3: TGTGCCAGCAGCTTGCCAACGACCGGGACTTTGCAGTTCTTC. Translation gives CASSLPTTGTLQFF.